This T cell receptor beta chain comes out of a study of response to subunit inactivated influenza vaccine. TCRdb used MiXCR to reprocess the RT-PCR reads, holding one entry per CDR3 protein. The table includes more than 700,000 distinct CDR3 sequences, 21% detected once. On this clonotype itself: Its target is unknown.

Findings and caveats of the study: Authors suggested each seasonal flu vaccination may recruit only limited numbers of new T cells.

This CDR3 contains 14 residues. V shed 1 base and J shed 4 bases, with 11 bases lying between them. Per the germline V gene, CDR1 is LGHNA and CDR2 is YSLEER. The sequencing used PBMCs from blood, collected less than 6 days after vaccination. The receptor comes from a man aged 50 to 60 who received an inactivated influenza vaccine. This chain links TRBV4-3 with TRBJ2-7; D unclear. The CDR3 region is CASSQVVFQYEQYF. The CDR3 DNA sequence: TGCGCCAGCAGCCAAGTGGTTTTCCAGTACGAGCAGTACTTC.